This T cell receptor (beta chain) was profiled in a study of identical twins. CDR3 length: 16 amino acids. With V trimmed by 4 bases and J by 2 bases, 5 bases remained unmatched. Germline V gives CDR1 LGHDT, CDR2 YNNKEL (reference sequence). This clonotype turned up a few times. Each CDR3 protein gets one entry after TCRdb re-called the 5' RACE reads with MiXCR. The sample shows 500,000 to 600,000 distinct CDR3 sequences, 22% of them seen only once. These same data were also listed under a study on T cells expressing NK-cell markers.

Input material: CD4+ T cells sorted from blood. The chain carries TRBV3-1 and TRBJ2-7; TRBD2 aligns across 13 bases. The receptor was derived from a woman under 30 in good health. CDR3 DNA sequence: TGTGCCAGCAGCCCCCACGGGACTAGCGGGGCCTACGAGCAGTACTTC. It specifies CASSPHGTSGAYEQYF.